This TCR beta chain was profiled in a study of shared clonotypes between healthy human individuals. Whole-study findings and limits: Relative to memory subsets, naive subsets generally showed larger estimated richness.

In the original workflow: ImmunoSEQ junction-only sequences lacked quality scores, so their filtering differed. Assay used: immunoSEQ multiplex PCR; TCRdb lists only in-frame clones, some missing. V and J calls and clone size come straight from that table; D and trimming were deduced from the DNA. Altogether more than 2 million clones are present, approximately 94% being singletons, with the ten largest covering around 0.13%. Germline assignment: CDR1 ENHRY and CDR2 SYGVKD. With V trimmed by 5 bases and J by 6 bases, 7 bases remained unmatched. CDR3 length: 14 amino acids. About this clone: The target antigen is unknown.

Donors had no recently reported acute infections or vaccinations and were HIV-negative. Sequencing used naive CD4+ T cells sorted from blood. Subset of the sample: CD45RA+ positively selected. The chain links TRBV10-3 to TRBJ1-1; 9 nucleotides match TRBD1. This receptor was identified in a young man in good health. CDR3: CAISTDRDRAEAFF. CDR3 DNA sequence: TGTGCCATCAGTACGGACCGGGACAGGGCTGAAGCTTTCTTT.